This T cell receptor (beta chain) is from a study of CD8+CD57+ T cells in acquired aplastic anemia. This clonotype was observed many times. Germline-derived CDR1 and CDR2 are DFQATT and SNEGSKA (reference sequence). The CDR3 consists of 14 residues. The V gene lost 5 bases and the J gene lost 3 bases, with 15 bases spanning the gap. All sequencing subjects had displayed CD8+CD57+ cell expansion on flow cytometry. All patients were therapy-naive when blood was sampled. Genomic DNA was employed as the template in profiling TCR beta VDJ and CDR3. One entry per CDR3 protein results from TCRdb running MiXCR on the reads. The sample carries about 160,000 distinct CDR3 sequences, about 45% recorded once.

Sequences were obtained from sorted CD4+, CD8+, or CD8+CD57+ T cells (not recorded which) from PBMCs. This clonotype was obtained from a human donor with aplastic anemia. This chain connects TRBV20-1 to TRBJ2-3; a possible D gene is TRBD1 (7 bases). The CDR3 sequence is CSASGGIRTDTQYF. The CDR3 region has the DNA TGCAGTGCTTCAGGGGGGATAAGGACAGATACGCAGTATTTT.